Shown below are 21 T cell receptor beta chains from a single sample sequenced in a study of human T cells and chemical hapten exposure. TCRdb re-derived calls from the 5' RACE reads in MiXCR, one entry per CDR3 protein. The profile shows some 150,000 distinct CDR3 sequences, 4.1% of them singletons. Total RNA was extracted from unfractionated whole blood. The receptors were gathered from a female donor in good health.

This clonotype was seen at least ten times. This chain joins TRBV20-1 and TRBJ1-6; D unclear. CDR3 length equals 15 residues. Germline CDR1 reads DFQATT; CDR2 reads SNEGSKA (reference sequence). V shed 1 base and J shed 0 bases, with 7 bases lying between them. CDR3: CSARGASSYNSPLHF. CDR3 in DNA: TGCAGTGCTAGAGGGGCTAGCTCCTATAATTCACCCCTCCACTTT.

This clonotype was seen repeatedly, ten times or more. The rearrangement links TRBV20-1 to TRBJ1-2; 8 nucleotides match TRBD1. The trim removed 6 bases at V and 3 bases at J, leaving 15 bases unmatched. The CDR3 runs 16 residues. The germline V gene has CDR1 DFQATT and CDR2 SNEGSKA (reference sequence). The CDR3 protein is CSASLDREEVDYGYTF. The DNA of the CDR3 is TGCAGTGCGAGCCTGGACAGGGAGGAGGTGGACTATGGCTACACCTTC.

This clonotype was detected many times. The V and J genes are TRBV6-6 and TRBJ2-6; D is undetermined. The V gene lost 5 bases and the J gene lost 2 bases, with 19 bases spanning the gap. The length of the CDR3 is 18 residues. In germline, CDR1 is MNHNY, CDR2 SVGAGI (reference sequence). The CDR3 DNA is TGTGCCAGCAGTACATATCGGCCGCGTAGTCCTGGGGCCAACGTCCTGACTTTC. Translating it yields CASSTYRPRSPGANVLTF.

The table lists this clonotype with many counts. The rearrangement links TRBV7-9 to TRBJ2-7; no clear D gene. Germline CDR1 reads SEHNR; CDR2 reads FQNEAQ (reference sequence). With 1 base removed from V and 3 bases from J, the gap between germline ends came to 7 bases. This CDR3 contains 13 residues. CDR3 in DNA: TGTGCCAGCAGCTTAGAACATGTCTACGAGCAGTACTTC. Translating gives CASSLEHVYEQYF.

The chain uses TRBV3-2 and TRBJ2-1; the table's TRBD2 call for D was not verified on the DNA. TRBV3-2 is deemed a pseudogene. This CDR3 has 16 amino acids. This CDR3 is CASSQTPQRGEAEQFF. CDR3 nucleotide sequence: TGTGCCAGCAGCCAAACCCCCCAGCGGGGGGAGGCTGAGCAGTTCTTC.

In this sample, this clonotype turned up many times. At one end the junction does not follow the germline gene, possibly because of a read error. The chain links TRBV28 to TRBJ1-1; 9 bases map to TRBD1. This CDR3 has 15 residues. Looked up from germline, CDR1 is MDHEN and CDR2 is SYDVKM. This CDR3 reads CASSLSDRGSTGAFF. DNA of the CDR3: TGTGCCAGCAGTTTATCCGACAGGGGGTCGACTGGAGCTTTCTTT.

This clonotype occurred many times. The genes are TRBV24-1 and TRBJ2-2; D possibly corresponds to TRBD1 (6 bases). CDR3 length: 17 amino acids. Germline V gene data show CDR1 as KGHDR and CDR2 as SFDVKD. Between the trimmed V and J ends, which lost 4 bases and 0 bases, there was a span of 14 bases. The CDR3: CATSDRQARSNTGELFF. The CDR3 DNA follows: TGTGCCACCAGTGACCGACAGGCTAGATCGAACACCGGGGAGCTGTTTTTT.

This clonotype has a count of ten or more. V usage is TRBV24-1 and J usage is TRBJ2-1, with 9 bases identical to TRBD1. The V gene's germline CDR1 is KGHDR and CDR2 SFDVKD. The CDR3 consists of 16 residues. V shed 5 bases, J shed 2 bases, and the junction held 6 bases outside the gene matches. The CDR3 coding sequence is TGTGCCACCAGTGCCAAGGACAGGGGCACCTACAATGAGCAGTTCTTC. This gives the protein CATSAKDRGTYNEQFF.

This clonotype was seen repeatedly, ten times or more. The chain joins TRBV5-1 to TRBJ1-4, with 10 bases lining up with TRBD1. The CDR3 has 22 amino acids. The V gene end was trimmed by 0 bases and the J gene end by 4 bases; junction bases not matched to a gene: 21. Germline CDR1 SGHRS, CDR2 YFSETQ. CDR3 in DNA: TGCGCCAGCAGCTTGGCCGGGCGCCGGGAGGGGACAGGGGTCCCTCTTAATGAAAAACTGTTTTTT. Translation gives CASSLAGRREGTGVPLNEKLFF. The variable domain in full, with the rest retrieved from reference TRBV5-1 and TRBJ1-4, is KAGVTQTPRYLIKTRGQQVTLSCSPISGHRSVSWYQQTPGQGLQFLFEYFSETQRNKGNFPGRFSGRQFSNSRSEMNVSTLELGDSALYLCASSLAGRREGTGVPLNEKLFFGSGTQLSVL.

This clonotype showed up many times. The V call is TRBV10-3, the J call TRBJ1-2, with no clear D. The CDR3 has 13 residues. Per germline, CDR1 ENHRY and CDR2 SYGVKD. Trimming pared 4 bases from V and 8 bases from J, leaving 14 bases between. CDR3: CAISVGGEGGYTF. The CDR3 region has the DNA TGTGCCATCAGTGTGGGAGGTGAGGGCGGCTACACCTTC.

This CDR3 is CASSGQGHGTEAFF. CDR3 nucleotide sequence: TGCGCCAGCAGCGGACAGGGTCATGGCACTGAAGCTTTCTTT. The rearrangement joins TRBV5-1 to TRBJ1-1; 8 bases agree with TRBD1. The CDR3 is made up of 14 amino acids. The V segment lost 4 bases and the J segment 4 bases; nucleotides outside the gene matches: 6. Looked up from germline, CDR1 is SGHRS and CDR2 is YFSETQ.

This clonotype was seen many times. The V call is TRBV6-1, the J call TRBJ2-5; 12 nucleotides agree with TRBD2. Germline-derived CDR1 and CDR2 are MNHNS and SASEGT. J gave up 5 bases and V 2 bases, and 9 bases lay outside the gene matches. This CDR3 is built from 17 residues. The CDR3 protein is CASSEPPGLAGWETQYF. The CDR3 DNA reads as TGTGCCAGCAGTGAACCACCCGGACTAGCGGGGTGGGAGACCCAGTACTTC.

This clonotype occurred many times. This chain links TRBV4-3 with TRBJ2-7, with a tentative D call TRBD1 (5 bases). Germline CDR1 LGHNA, CDR2 YSLEER. This CDR3 has 15 amino acids. V was clipped by 1 base and J by 2 bases, with 12 bases between them. DNA of the CDR3: TGCGCCAGCAGCCAAGTCCGTACAGGAGCCTACGAGCAGTACTTC. Its translation is CASSQVRTGAYEQYF.

There are many counts of this clonotype. The chain joins TRBV4-2 to TRBJ2-3; 14 positions match TRBD2. The length of the CDR3 is 17 residues. J gave up 7 bases and V 2 bases, and 8 bases lay outside the gene matches. Germline V lookup: CDR1 LGHNA, CDR2 YNFKEQ. DNA of the CDR3: TGTGCCAGCAGCCAATGGACTAGCGGGGGGTCCATGAATACGCAGTATTTT. This sequence encodes CASSQWTSGGSMNTQYF.

This rearrangement joins TRBV20-1 to TRBJ2-7, with TRBD1 matching 9 bases. Germline CDR1 reads DFQATT; CDR2 reads SNEGSKA (reference sequence). This CDR3 is 13 amino acids long. CDR3 coding DNA: TGCAGCCCCCGGGACAGGGTGACCTACGAGCAGTACTTC. Amino acids: CSPRDRVTYEQYF.

In its sample, this clonotype was seen many times. The J gene is TRBJ1-4, the V gene TRBV7-9; TRBD1 aligns across 8 bases. The length of the CDR3 is 16 residues. Trimming at V came to 5 bases and at J to 3 bases, leaving 8 bases not matched to a gene. Per the germline V gene, CDR1 is SEHNR and CDR2 is FQNEAQ (reference sequence). As DNA, the CDR3 is TGTGCCAGCAGCCAGACAGGGGCCTATGCTAATGAAAAACTGTTTTTT. This gives the protein CASSQTGAYANEKLFF.

This clonotype was picked up a small number of times. The junction departs from the called germline gene at one end, perhaps through a read error. This chain connects TRBV4-1 to TRBJ1-1; no clear D. The length of the CDR3 is 16 residues. Germline V gene data show CDR1 as MGHRA and CDR2 as YSYEKL. As DNA, the CDR3 is TGCGCCAGCAGCCAAGATTGGGCTGACTTGAACGCTGAAGCTTTCTTT. Translating gives CASSQDWADLNAEAFF.

This clonotype was seen at least ten times. The J gene is TRBJ2-1, the V gene TRBV27; TRBD2 matches 8 bases. CDR3 length: 15 amino acids. CDR1 is MNHEY and CDR2 is SMNVEV in the germline V gene (reference sequence). After removal of 0 bases from V and 8 bases from J, the junction contained 6 bases not matched to a gene. The CDR3 reads CASSLSGLVGYEQFF. The CDR3 DNA sequence: TGTGCCAGCAGTTTATCGGGACTAGTGGGCTATGAGCAGTTCTTC.

This clonotype has at least ten counts. The V gene is TRBV11-2, the J gene TRBJ2-2; 16 nucleotides match TRBD2. This CDR3 is 17 amino acids long. Germline values: CDR1 SGHAT, CDR2 FQNNGV. V trimming: 5 bases; J trimming: 10 bases; junction bases outside the gene matches: 10. The CDR3 DNA is TGTGCCAGCAGCCGAGGGACTAGCGGGGGGGCCGAGGAGGAGCTGTTTTTT. This codes for CASSRGTSGGAEEELFF.

This clonotype came up many times. The V and J genes are TRBV25-1 and TRBJ2-5; D gene ambiguous. V lost 7 bases to trimming and J lost 1 base, with 7 bases between them. CDR3 size: 12 residues. Germline V gene sequence: CDR1 MGHDK, CDR2 SYGVNS. CDR3 region: CASTQSQETQYF. CDR3 in DNA: TGTGCCAGCACCCAGAGCCAAGAGACCCAGTACTTC.

The table lists this clonotype with many counts. A junction boundary mismatches the germline segment, possibly from a read error. V and J are TRBV10-3 and TRBJ1-1; D is uncertain. This CDR3 has 12 amino acids. Per germline, CDR1 ENHRY and CDR2 SYGVKD. The CDR3 DNA sequence: TGTGCCATCAGTGAGTCGGGAGAAACCACTCTTTTT. It specifies CAISESGETTLF.